Detailed here is one T cell receptor (beta chain). The target antigen is unknown. Using its own MiXCR run on the reads, TCRdb lists one record per CDR3 protein. The top ten hold roughly a quarter of the sample, which has over 150,000 distinct CDR3 sequences, about a sixth seen once. The sample comes from a study of T cell repertoires in cytomegalovirus infection. Study-wide background: CMV infection together with matching HLA type was indicated by public TCR beta signatures. General study findings and limits: Within the response measured ex vivo, HLA-C-restricted CMV-specific TCR beta clonotypes were dominant.

Between the trimmed V and J ends, which lost 5 bases and 1 base, there was a span of 12 bases. Germline-derived CDR1 and CDR2 are SGHTA and FQGNSA. The CDR3 is made up of 14 amino acids. The genes are TRBV7-2 and TRBJ2-7, with a weak D call TRBD2 (6 bases). The TCR originated in a human donor in good health (CMV status not recorded). Some clones in this sample may be carry-over from other donors' samples. The source material was CD8+ T cells from PBMCs. The CDR3 DNA sequence: TGTGCCAGCAGCAACCAGACTAGTTCCTACGAGCAGTACTTC. Amino acid sequence: CASSNQTSSYEQYF. The whole variable domain, remainder taken from reference TRBV7-2 and TRBJ2-7, is GAGVSQSPSNKVTEKGKDVELRCDPISGHTALYWYRQSLGQGLEFLIYFQGNSAPDKSGLPSDRFSAERTGGSVSTLTIQRTQQEDSAVYLCASSNQTSSYEQYFGPGTRLTVT.